A single sample gave rise to the 30 T cell receptor beta chains below, sequenced in a study of cytomegalovirus exposure and HLA in healthy donors. Primers: 60 Vbeta forward and 13 Jbeta reverse. Assay used: immunoSEQ multiplex PCR; TCRdb lists only in-frame clones, some missing. The sample records 90,000 to 120,000 clones, around 76% being singletons. The sequenced sample was PBMCs. Receptors were obtained from a man aged 25 to 40 in good health and CMV-seropositive.

The chain carries TRBV25-1 and TRBJ1-4; 7 bases match TRBD1. The V segment lost 6 bases and the J segment 6 bases; nucleotides outside the gene matches: 10. This CDR3 contains 15 residues. From germline, CDR1 is MGHDK and CDR2 SYGVNS. CDR3 nucleotides: TGTGCCAGCAGGGTTCAGGGGGGCGCGGATGAAAAACTGTTTTTT. Protein: CASRVQGGADEKLFF.

This chain uses TRBV10-1 with TRBJ1-4; D not certain. CDR1 and CDR2 from the germline V gene are WNHNN and SYGVQD (reference sequence). CDR3 size: 13 residues. V lost 6 bases and J lost 8, with 13 bases in between. CDR3 region: CASSAGFAEKLFF. The CDR3, as DNA: TGCGCCAGCAGCGCCGGTTTTGCCGAAAAACTGTTTTTT.

The rearrangement uses TRBV19 and TRBJ2-5; 7 nucleotides agree with TRBD2. The CDR3 is made up of 14 amino acids. With V trimmed by 1 base and J by 3 bases, 2 bases remained unmatched. CDR1 LNHDA and CDR2 SQIVND come from the germline V gene (reference sequence). The CDR3 coding sequence is TGTGCCAGTAGTATAGGGGGGGGGAAAGAGACCCAGTACTTC. Translation gives CASSIGGGKETQYF.

The chain links TRBV4-2 to TRBJ2-2, with TRBD2 identical over 11 bases. Losses at the gene ends were 0 bases for V and 4 bases for J; bases not matched to a gene: 4. The CDR3 loop spans 17 amino acids. Germline CDR1 and CDR2: LGHNA and YNFKEQ. This CDR3 is CASSQEKLAGVTGELFF. The CDR3 DNA reads TGTGCCAGCAGCCAAGAAAAACTAGCGGGGGTCACCGGGGAGCTGTTTTTT.

The rearrangement links TRBV18 to TRBJ1-6; D remains ambiguous. The CDR3 totals 12 residues. The V gene lost 8 bases and the J gene lost 8 bases, with 10 bases spanning the gap. The germline V gene encodes CDR1 KGHSH and CDR2 LQKENI. The CDR3 DNA follows: TGTGCCAGCCAGACTTCGGATTCACCCCTCCACTTT. Amino acid sequence: CASQTSDSPLHF.

The chain combines TRBV19 with TRBJ1-2; 8 bases are a match to TRBD1. CDR3 size: 18 residues. Germline lookup yields CDR1 LNHDA and CDR2 SQIVND (reference sequence). Trimming cost V 3 bases and J 4 bases; bases outside gene matches: 16. The CDR3 DNA sequence: TGTGCCAGTAGTATTATAAGAGGACAGGGTCTTTCTTCCTATGGCTACACCTTC. Its protein product is CASSIIRGQGLSSYGYTF.

This clone was seen a single time. The same CDR3 arises from other DNA sequences in this sample as well. The V call is TRBV5-1, the J call TRBJ1-1; a possible D gene is TRBD1 (6 bases). Between the trimmed V and J ends, which lost 0 bases and 0 bases, there was a span of 9 bases. CDR1 is SGHRS, CDR2 YFSETQ, per germline. The CDR3 contains 15 residues. CDR3 coding DNA: TGCGCCAGCAGCTTGGGCGGGGGCCTGAACACTGAAGCTTTCTTT. Residues: CASSLGGGLNTEAFF.

The V and J genes are TRBV5-6 and TRBJ2-3, with D maybe TRBD1 (6 bases). The CDR3 covers 15 residues. Germline V gene lookup returns CDR1 SGHDT and CDR2 YYEEEE. V lost 5 bases to trimming and J lost 0 bases, with 13 bases between them. CDR3 loop: CASRSGVRSTDTQYF. DNA of the CDR3: TGTGCCAGCAGGTCAGGGGTGCGGAGCACAGATACGCAGTATTTT.

This clone was counted a single time. The chain uses TRBV7-9 and TRBJ2-2; 9 bases line up with TRBD1. Per the germline V gene, CDR1 is SEHNR and CDR2 is FQNEAQ (reference sequence). The V segment lost 8 bases and the J segment 3 bases; nucleotides outside the gene matches: 7. CDR3 length equals 15 residues. The CDR3 is CASRDRGLDTGELFF. CDR3 bases: TGTGCCAGCCGCGACAGGGGGTTGGACACCGGGGAGCTGTTTTTT.

This chain links TRBV27 with TRBJ1-2, with D possibly TRBD1 on 5 matching bases. Trimming cost V 0 bases and J 4 bases, with 15 bases left between them. Germline loops: CDR1 MNHEY, CDR2 SMNVEV (reference sequence). The CDR3 covers 16 residues. In DNA form, the CDR3 reads TGTGCCAGCAGTTTATCCCCCCAATCAGGGATCTATGGCTACACCTTC. Its protein product is CASSLSPQSGIYGYTF.

This sequence joins TRBV2 and TRBJ1-1, with D possibly TRBD1 on 6 matching bases. V dropped 4 bases and J dropped 6 bases, with 21 bases sitting between them. The CDR3 is made up of 16 amino acids. Germline CDR1 is SNHLY and CDR2 is FYNNEI. CDR3 in amino acids: CASSGYWDNYSSEAFF. In nucleotides, the CDR3 is TGTGCCAGCAGTGGATATTGGGACAATTATTCTTCTGAAGCTTTCTTT.

The CDR3 region has the DNA TGTGCCAGCAGTTACTCCCAGAACTCTGGAAACACCATATATTTT. Its protein is CASSYSQNSGNTIYF. The J gene is TRBJ1-3, the V gene TRBV6-5; D call uncertain. The CDR3 has 15 amino acids. V gave up 0 bases and J gave up 0 bases, with 6 bases separating them. From germline, CDR1 is MNHEY and CDR2 SVGAGI.

The chain joins TRBV4-2 to TRBJ2-3, with 8 bases identical to TRBD2. With V trimmed by 1 base and J by 5 bases, 8 bases remained unmatched. The CDR3 runs 16 residues. From germline, CDR1 is LGHNA and CDR2 YNFKEQ. The CDR3 region is CASSQAAGGRVDTQYF. CDR3 nucleotides: TGTGCCAGCAGCCAAGCGGCGGGGGGCAGGGTAGATACGCAGTATTTT.

CDR3 bases: TGTGCCAGCAGCTCCCTACCCTTGGCGGGGGGCGCCGACGGCTACACCTTC. It specifies CASSSLPLAGGADGYTF. This chain uses TRBV7-9 with TRBJ1-2; maybe TRBD1 (6 bases). The V end lost 4 bases, the J end lost 8 bases, and 26 bases lay between the germline ends. Per germline, CDR1 SEHNR and CDR2 FQNEAQ (reference sequence). The CDR3 sequence is 17 residues long.

V gene TRBV19 combines with J gene TRBJ2-5; 7 bases agree with TRBD1. The J call could be wrong; TRBJ2-7 is a better fit for the DNA end. The germline V gene encodes CDR1 LNHDA and CDR2 SQIVND (reference sequence). The CDR3 runs to 15 residues. CDR3 loop: CASRSAAGTAYEQYF. The CDR3 DNA follows: TGTGCCAGTAGATCAGCAGCCGGGACAGCATACGAGCAGTACTTC.

The gene calls are TRBV7-9 and TRBJ2-5, with D possibly TRBD1 on 6 matching bases. Germline CDR1 reads SEHNR; CDR2 reads FQNEAQ (reference sequence). Trimming took off 5 bases at V and 1 base at J, with 11 bases between the two ends. There are 14 residues in the CDR3. The CDR3, as DNA: TGTGCCAGCAGCCCAGGACAGCTCCAAGAGACCCAGTACTTC. Translated, it gives CASSPGQLQETQYF.

This clone was picked up one time. J is TRBJ2-7 and V is TRBV21-1; TRBD1 is the table's D call, not checked against the DNA. TRBV21-1 is tagged as a pseudogene. The CDR3 spans 15 residues. CDR3 DNA sequence: TGTGCCAGCAGCAGTGGGGACAGGAAAGCCTACGAGCAGTACTTC. Protein sequence: CASSSGDRKAYEQYF.

The gene calls are TRBV2 and TRBJ2-5; D may be TRBD2 (5 bases). The V gene lost 8 bases and the J gene lost 1 base, with 11 bases spanning the gap. Germline V lookup: CDR1 SNHLY, CDR2 FYNNEI. The CDR3 contains 13 residues. DNA for the CDR3: TGTGCCAGCTTGTCGGACTTCCAAGAGACCCAGTACTTC. Its translation: CASLSDFQETQYF.

CDR3 bases: TGCGCCAGCAGACGGGGGGAAGCGGGGGGGAATCAAGAGACCCAGTACTTC. Protein sequence: CASRRGEAGGNQETQYF. V usage is TRBV5-1 and J usage is TRBJ2-5; 10 nucleotides line up with TRBD2. The germline V gene has CDR1 SGHRS and CDR2 YFSETQ. V trimming: 5 bases; J trimming: 2 bases; junction bases outside the gene matches: 12. This CDR3 contains 17 residues. The variable domain in full, with the rest retrieved from reference TRBV5-1 and TRBJ2-5, is KAGVTQTPRYLIKTRGQQVTLSCSPISGHRSVSWYQQTPGQGLQFLFEYFSETQRNKGNFPGRFSGRQFSNSRSEMNVSTLELGDSALYLCASRRGEAGGNQETQYFGPGTRLLVL.

The chain is built from TRBV30 and TRBJ1-4; no clear D gene. Germline lookup yields CDR1 GTSNPN and CDR2 SVGIG (reference sequence). V shed 2 bases and J shed 4 bases, with 11 bases lying between them. This CDR3 is built from 14 residues. The CDR3 protein is CAWSMNTYNEKLFF. CDR3 nucleotide sequence: TGTGCCTGGAGTATGAACACGTATAATGAAAAACTGTTTTTT.

The chain joins TRBV5-6 to TRBJ2-7; D remains unclear. V lost 4 bases, J lost 3 bases, and 8 bases lay in between. This CDR3 has 12 residues. Germline V gives CDR1 SGHDT, CDR2 YYEEEE. Here the CDR3 DNA reads TGTGCCAGCAGCCTAGATGACTACGAGCAGTACTTC. Translation: CASSLDDYEQYF.

This clone occurred a few times. The V gene is TRBV21-1, the J gene TRBJ1-5. TRBV21-1 is a pseudogene segment. CDR3 length: 13 residues. The CDR3 is CASSKVRGEAQHF. The CDR3 region has the DNA TGTGCCAGCAGCAAAGTGCGGGGGGAGGCCCAGCATTTT.

The chain couples TRBV5-4 to TRBJ2-7, with a weak D call TRBD1 (5 bases). V lost 3 bases, J lost 5 bases, and 12 bases lay in between. CDR3 size: 13 residues. Germline V gene sequence: CDR1 SGHNT, CDR2 YYREEE (reference sequence). CDR3: CASSSWTSHEQYF. CDR3 nucleotide sequence: TGTGCCAGCAGCTCCTGGACAAGCCACGAGCAGTACTTC.

The chain carries TRBV9 and TRBJ1-2; 7 bases line up with TRBD1. The CDR3 length is 15 residues. In germline, CDR1 is SGDLS, CDR2 YYNGEE. Trimming removed 0 bases from V and 1 base from J; junction bases left unmatched: 3. As DNA, the CDR3 is TGTGCCAGCAGCGTAGGAGGGGGCAGTAACTATGGCTACACCTTC. This gives the protein CASSVGGGSNYGYTF.

This clone was seen a handful of times. This chain links TRBV6-4 with TRBJ2-1, with 10 bases aligning to TRBD2. The V and J ends lost 3 bases and 9 bases, in that order; junction bases with no gene match: 8. This CDR3 is 15 amino acids long. Germline loops: CDR1 MRHNA, CDR2 SNTAGT. The CDR3 loop is CASSERSGGVSEQFF. In DNA, the CDR3 is TGTGCCAGCAGTGAAAGGAGCGGGGGGGTCAGTGAGCAGTTCTTC.

The rearrangement uses TRBV27 and TRBJ2-5; possibly TRBD2 for D (6 bases). The J call may be mistaken, given a closer DNA end match to TRBJ2-7. Germline V gives CDR1 MNHEY, CDR2 SMNVEV (reference sequence). The CDR3 is 15 residues long. DNA for the CDR3: TGTGCCAGCAGTTTATACCTGGGGGGTCCTCTCGAGCAGTACTTC. This gives the protein CASSLYLGGPLEQYF.

The chain uses TRBV7-3 and TRBJ1-2; D is ambiguous. V was cut by 2 bases and J by 6 bases, with 10 bases left in between. Per the germline V gene, CDR1 is SGHTA and CDR2 is FQGTGA. CDR3 length: 13 residues. CDR3 region: CASSLVVGDGYTF. For the CDR3, the DNA is TGTGCCAGCAGCTTAGTCGTCGGGGATGGCTACACCTTC.

The chain uses TRBV7-9 and TRBJ1-1; TRBD1 agrees at 7 bases. Germline V gives CDR1 SEHNR, CDR2 FQNEAQ (reference sequence). The CDR3 is 14 residues long. With 6 bases clipped from V and 8 bases from J, the junction kept 12 bases outside the gene matches. CDR3 region: CASRRDSNNGEAFF. The CDR3 DNA reads TGTGCCAGCAGACGGGACAGCAACAACGGGGAAGCTTTCTTT.

The chain carries TRBV11-2 and TRBJ1-1; no clear D. The length of the CDR3 is 13 residues. Germline V gives CDR1 SGHAT, CDR2 FQNNGV. The V end was cut by 4 bases, the J end by 3 bases, with 9 bases between. CDR3 in amino acids: CASSWSLDTEAFF. CDR3 nucleotide sequence: TGTGCCAGCAGCTGGAGTCTAGACACTGAAGCTTTCTTT.

The chain couples TRBV10-3 to TRBJ2-2, with D uncertain. Germline V lookup: CDR1 ENHRY, CDR2 SYGVKD. V gave up 2 bases and J gave up 2 bases, with 9 bases separating them. The CDR3 consists of 15 residues. In nucleotides, the CDR3 is TGTGCCATCAGTGAGAGTGCGGCAAACACCGGGGAGCTGTTTTTT. It specifies CAISESAANTGELFF.